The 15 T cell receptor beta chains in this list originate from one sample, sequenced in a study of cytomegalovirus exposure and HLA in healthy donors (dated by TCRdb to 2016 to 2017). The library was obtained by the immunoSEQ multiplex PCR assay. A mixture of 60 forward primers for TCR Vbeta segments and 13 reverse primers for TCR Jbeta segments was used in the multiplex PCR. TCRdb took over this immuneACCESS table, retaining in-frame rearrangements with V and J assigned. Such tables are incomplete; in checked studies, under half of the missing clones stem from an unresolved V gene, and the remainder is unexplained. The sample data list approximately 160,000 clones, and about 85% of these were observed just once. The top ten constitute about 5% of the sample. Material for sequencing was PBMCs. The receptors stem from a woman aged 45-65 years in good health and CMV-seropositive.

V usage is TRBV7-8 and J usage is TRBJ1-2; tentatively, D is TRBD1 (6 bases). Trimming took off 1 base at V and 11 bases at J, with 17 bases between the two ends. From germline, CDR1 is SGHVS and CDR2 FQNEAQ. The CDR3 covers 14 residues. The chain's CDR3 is CASSLGASLGGYTF. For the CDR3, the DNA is TGTGCCAGCAGCTTAGGGGCCAGTTTAGGGGGTTACACCTTC.

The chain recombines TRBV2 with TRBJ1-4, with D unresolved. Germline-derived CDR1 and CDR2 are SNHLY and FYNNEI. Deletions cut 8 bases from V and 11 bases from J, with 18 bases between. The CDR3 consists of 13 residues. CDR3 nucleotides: TGTGCCAGCGAGGCAGACCGTAGGAGGAAACTGTTTTTT. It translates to CASEADRRRKLFF.

The CDR3 is CASSFVMNTEAFF. The CDR3 DNA reads TGTGCCAGCAGTTTCGTTATGAACACTGAAGCTTTCTTT. This chain connects TRBV27 to TRBJ1-1; no definite D call. This CDR3 has 13 amino acids. V lost 3 bases and J 0 bases, leaving 5 bases between the germline ends. Germline CDR1 reads MNHEY; CDR2 reads SMNVEV (reference sequence).

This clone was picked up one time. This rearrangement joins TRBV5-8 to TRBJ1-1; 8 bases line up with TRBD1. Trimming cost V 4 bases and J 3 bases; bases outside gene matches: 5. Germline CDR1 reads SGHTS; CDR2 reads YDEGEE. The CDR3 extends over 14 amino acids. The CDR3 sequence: CASSLQGGHTEAFF. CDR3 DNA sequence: TGTGCCAGCAGCCTACAGGGGGGGCACACTGAAGCTTTCTTT. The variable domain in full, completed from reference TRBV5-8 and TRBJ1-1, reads EAGVTQSPTHLIKTRGQQATLRCSPISGHTSVYWYQQALGLGLQFLLWYDEGEERNRGNFPPRFSGRQFPNYSSELNVNALELEDSALYLCASSLQGGHTEAFFGQGTRLTVV.

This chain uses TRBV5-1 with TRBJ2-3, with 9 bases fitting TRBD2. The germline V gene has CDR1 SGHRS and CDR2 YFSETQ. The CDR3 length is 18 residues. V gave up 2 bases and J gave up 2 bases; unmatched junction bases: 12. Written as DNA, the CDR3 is TGCGCCAGCAGCTTATATAGCGGGGGCCTATCCCCCACAGATACGCAGTATTTT. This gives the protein CASSLYSGGLSPTDTQYF.

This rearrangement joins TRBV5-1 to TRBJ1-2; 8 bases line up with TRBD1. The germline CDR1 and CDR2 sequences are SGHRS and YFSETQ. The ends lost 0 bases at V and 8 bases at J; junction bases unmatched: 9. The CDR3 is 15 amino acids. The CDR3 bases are TGCGCCAGCAGCTTGGATCCAGGGGGCCTTATGGGCTACACCTTC. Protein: CASSLDPGGLMGYTF. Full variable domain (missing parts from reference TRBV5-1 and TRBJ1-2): KAGVTQTPRYLIKTRGQQVTLSCSPISGHRSVSWYQQTPGQGLQFLFEYFSETQRNKGNFPGRFSGRQFSNSRSEMNVSTLELGDSALYLCASSLDPGGLMGYTFGSGTRLTVV.

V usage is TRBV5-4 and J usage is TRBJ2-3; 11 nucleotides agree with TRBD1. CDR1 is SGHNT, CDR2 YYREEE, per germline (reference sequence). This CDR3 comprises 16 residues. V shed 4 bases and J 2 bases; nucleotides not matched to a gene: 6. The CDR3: CASSTGDRGVTDTQYF. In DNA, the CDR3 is TGTGCCAGCAGCACAGGGGACAGGGGGGTCACAGATACGCAGTATTTT.

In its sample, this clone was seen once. The CDR3: CASSHPGALHEQYF. In DNA, the CDR3 is TGCGCCAGCAGCCACCCTGGTGCGCTTCACGAGCAGTACTTC. The chain uses TRBV4-1 and TRBJ2-7; no clear D gene. CDR1 MGHRA and CDR2 YSYEKL come from the germline V gene. The germline V and J ends were trimmed by 3 bases and 5 bases, with 14 bases remaining between them. The CDR3 has 14 residues.

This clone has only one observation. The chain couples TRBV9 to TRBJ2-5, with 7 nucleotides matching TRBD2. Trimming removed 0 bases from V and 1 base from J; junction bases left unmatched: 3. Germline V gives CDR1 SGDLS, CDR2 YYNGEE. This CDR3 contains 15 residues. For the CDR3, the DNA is TGTGCCAGCAGCGTAGTCGGGGGGATCCAAGAGACCCAGTACTTC. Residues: CASSVVGGIQETQYF.

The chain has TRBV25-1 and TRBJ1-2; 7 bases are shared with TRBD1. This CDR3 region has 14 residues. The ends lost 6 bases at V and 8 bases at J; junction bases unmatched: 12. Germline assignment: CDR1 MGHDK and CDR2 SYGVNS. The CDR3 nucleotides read TGTGCCAGCAGCTGGACAGGCGGGCAAGGGGGCTACACCTTC. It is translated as CASSWTGGQGGYTF.

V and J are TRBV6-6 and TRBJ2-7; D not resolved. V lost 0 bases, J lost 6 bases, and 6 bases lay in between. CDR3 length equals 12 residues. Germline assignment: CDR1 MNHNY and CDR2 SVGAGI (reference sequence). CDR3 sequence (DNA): TGTGCCAGCAGTTACTCGAGGAGCGAGCAGTACTTC. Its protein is CASSYSRSEQYF.

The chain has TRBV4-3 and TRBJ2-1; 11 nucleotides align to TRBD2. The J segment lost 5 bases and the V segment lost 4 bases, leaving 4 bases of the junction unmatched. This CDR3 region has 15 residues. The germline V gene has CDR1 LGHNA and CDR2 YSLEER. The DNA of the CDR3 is TGCGCCAGCAGCCTCGGGGGACTAGCGGACAATGAGCAGTTCTTC. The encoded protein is CASSLGGLADNEQFF.

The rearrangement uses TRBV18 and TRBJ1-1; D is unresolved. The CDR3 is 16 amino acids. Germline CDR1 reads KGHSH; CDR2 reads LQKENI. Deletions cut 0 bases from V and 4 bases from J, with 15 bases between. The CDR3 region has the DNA TGTGCCAGCTCACCACCGATGGCAGGAAGGTTCACTGAAGCTTTCTTT. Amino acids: CASSPPMAGRFTEAFF.

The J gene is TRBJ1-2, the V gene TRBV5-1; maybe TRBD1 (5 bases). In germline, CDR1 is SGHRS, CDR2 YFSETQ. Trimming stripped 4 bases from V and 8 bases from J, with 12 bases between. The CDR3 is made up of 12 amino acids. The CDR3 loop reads CASSPRGDGYTF. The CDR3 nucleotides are TGCGCCAGCAGCCCCCGCGGGGACGGCTACACCTTC.

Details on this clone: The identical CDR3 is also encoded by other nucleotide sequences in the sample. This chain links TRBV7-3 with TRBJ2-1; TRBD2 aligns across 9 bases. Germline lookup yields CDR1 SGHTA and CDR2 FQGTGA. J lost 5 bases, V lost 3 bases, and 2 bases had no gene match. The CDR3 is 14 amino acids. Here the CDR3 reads CASSLGLANNEQFF. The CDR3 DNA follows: TGTGCCAGCAGCTTGGGACTAGCCAACAATGAGCAGTTCTTC.